A single sample is the source of the 16 T cell receptor beta chains below, sequenced in a study of T cell responses to AZD1222 COVID-19 vaccine. Method: immunoSEQ multiplex PCR; TCRdb's copy keeps in-frame clones and lacks some. The sample holds about 120,000 clones, 90% to 95% seen once. Sequencing was performed on peripheral blood, taken on day 0 of AZD1222 vaccination. These receptors originate from an adult in good health.

For this clone: No DNA is shown, since the ends of the CDR3 on it are uncertain; the CDR3 is the one TCRdb lists. The V call is TRBV6-1, the J call TRBJ2-7; the D call of TRBD2 is as the table states it, not checked on the DNA. Germline CDR1 MNHNS, CDR2 SASEGT. The length of the CDR3 is 13 amino acids, counting both ends. This CDR3 is CASSSSDSTRAYF.

V usage is TRBV4-2 and J usage is TRBJ1-2, with TRBD1 identical over 8 bases. The CDR3 totals 13 residues. The germline V gene encodes CDR1 LGHNA and CDR2 YNFKEQ. V was clipped by 6 bases and J by 6 bases; unmatched bases: 6. The CDR3 sequence: CASSGRGRDGYTF. DNA for the CDR3: TGTGCCAGCAGTGGCAGGGGGCGCGATGGCTACACCTTC.

V usage is TRBV19 and J usage is TRBJ2-1; D is tentatively TRBD1 or TRBD2 (5 bases each). Looked up from germline, CDR1 is LNHDA and CDR2 is SQIVND (reference sequence). This CDR3 has 14 amino acids. Trimming removed 5 bases at V and 7 bases at J, with 15 bases between. CDR3 protein: CASSPPGRNNEQFF. The CDR3 coding sequence is TGTGCCAGTAGTCCACCAGGGAGAAATAATGAGCAGTTCTTC.

The chain combines TRBV27 with TRBJ2-1, with 7 bases fitting TRBD1. The CDR3 runs 15 residues. Looked up from germline, CDR1 is MNHEY and CDR2 is SMNVEV (reference sequence). V lost 6 bases to trimming and J lost 3 bases; unmatched junction nucleotides: 8. The CDR3 region has the DNA TGTGCCAGCAGCACAGGGGTTCTGGGCTACAATGAGCAGTTCTTC. Translation gives CASSTGVLGYNEQFF.

The rearrangement uses TRBV3-1 (or the pseudogene TRBV3-2) and TRBJ2-7, with D tentatively TRBD2 (5 bases). CDR3 size: 16 residues. Trimming removed 2 bases from V and 0 bases from J, with 14 bases in between. Germline V CDR1 and CDR2: LGHDT, YNNKEL (reference sequence). The CDR3 loop is CASSQKLAFSSYEQYF. CDR3 DNA sequence: TGTGCCAGCAGCCAAAAGCTAGCCTTTAGCTCCTACGAGCAGTACTTC.

V usage is TRBV10-1 and J usage is TRBJ2-1; 7 positions match TRBD2. Unmatched junction bases numbered 0, after V lost 2 bases and J lost 2 bases. The CDR3 length is 14 residues. Germline V gene sequence: CDR1 WNHNN, CDR2 SYGVQD (reference sequence). CDR3 region: CASSEGLAYNEQFF. The DNA for the CDR3 is TGCGCCAGCAGTGAGGGACTAGCCTACAATGAGCAGTTCTTC.

The V call is TRBV28, the J call TRBJ1-1; D is undetermined. Between the trimmed V and J ends, which lost 2 bases and 5 bases, there was a span of 9 bases. This CDR3 has 13 amino acids. Germline assignment: CDR1 MDHEN and CDR2 SYDVKM. CDR3 residues: CASSLRSVTEAFF. Written as DNA, the CDR3 is TGTGCCAGCAGTTTAAGGTCCGTGACTGAAGCTTTCTTT.

The chain is built from TRBV11-2 and TRBJ2-1, with D possibly TRBD1 on 5 matching bases. The CDR3 runs to 16 residues. The germline V gene has CDR1 SGHAT and CDR2 FQNNGV. V was cut by 4 bases and J by 8 bases, with 21 bases left in between. The CDR3, as DNA: TGTGCCAGCAGCTCCTACCGACAGCGATTGTCCGATGAGCAGTTCTTC. Amino acid sequence: CASSSYRQRLSDEQFF.

This clone was recorded once. For the CDR3, the DNA is TGTGCCAGCAGCTTCGGACTCAGCTCTGGAAACACCATATATTTT. Its translation is CASSFGLSSGNTIYF. The rearrangement links TRBV5-6 to TRBJ1-3; D uncertain. The germline V gene encodes CDR1 SGHDT and CDR2 YYEEEE. V was trimmed by 2 bases and J by 0 bases, leaving 9 bases between them. The CDR3 spans 15 residues.

The DNA for the CDR3 is TGTGCCAGCAAGGAGGGGATAACGTCTAATGAAAAACTGTTTTTT. Its translation: CASKEGITSNEKLFF. The chain uses TRBV28 and TRBJ1-4, with D tentatively TRBD1 (5 bases). The CDR3 is 15 amino acids. Germline CDR1 is MDHEN and CDR2 is SYDVKM. V lost 7 bases and J 3 bases, leaving 15 bases between the germline ends.

With respect to this clone: Its ends do not fully match the called genes, so a read error is possible. J is TRBJ2-4 and V is TRBV5-1; 9 nucleotides align to TRBD1. The germline V gene has CDR1 SGHRS and CDR2 YFSETQ. This CDR3 has 14 amino acids. This chain's CDR3 is CASNLGQGKNIQYF. The DNA for the CDR3 is TGCGCCAGCAACTTGGGACAGGGAAAAAACATTCAGTACTTC.

The chain combines TRBV7-8 with TRBJ1-5, with a possible D match to TRBD1 (5 bases). The CDR3 is 14 amino acids. Trimming pared 5 bases from V and 4 bases from J, leaving 12 bases between. Germline lookup yields CDR1 SGHVS and CDR2 FQNEAQ. CDR3 nucleotide sequence: TGTGCCAGCAGCCCCCCAGAGGGGAATCAGCCCCAGCATTTT. It specifies CASSPPEGNQPQHF.

A note on this clone: A read error may produce the germline difference seen at one junction end. This chain links TRBV3-1 (or the pseudogene TRBV3-2) with TRBJ2-2, with TRBD2 matching 10 bases. The CDR3 runs to 17 residues. CDR1 and CDR2 from the germline V gene are LGHDT and YNNKEL (reference sequence). CDR3: CASSQPPGSGRAGELFF. The CDR3, as DNA: TGTGCCAGCAGCCAACCCCCCGGGAGCGGGAGGGCCGGTGAGCTGTTTTTT.

The CDR3: CASSRDRGGLVSTEAFF. DNA for the CDR3: TGTGCCAGTAGTCGGGACAGGGGAGGATTAGTTAGCACTGAAGCTTTCTTT. The V gene is TRBV19, the J gene TRBJ1-1, with TRBD1 matching 10 bases. CDR1 LNHDA and CDR2 SQIVND come from the germline V gene (reference sequence). Trimming at V came to 5 bases and at J to 4 bases, leaving 13 bases not matched to a gene. The CDR3 consists of 17 residues.

This clone came up a few times. The rearrangement joins TRBV28 to TRBJ2-7, with 11 bases identical to TRBD1. With V trimmed by 5 bases and J by 2 bases, 8 bases remained unmatched. Germline assignment: CDR1 MDHEN and CDR2 SYDVKM. This CDR3 region has 16 residues. CDR3 in amino acids: CASSPRTGGITYEQYF. The CDR3 DNA follows: TGTGCCAGCAGTCCTCGGACAGGGGGCATCACCTACGAGCAGTACTTC.

V is TRBV2 and J is TRBJ1-1; D is possibly TRBD1 (5 bases). V was cut by 5 bases and J by 1 base, with 5 bases left in between. Germline CDR1 SNHLY, CDR2 FYNNEI. The CDR3 spans 12 residues. In nucleotides, the CDR3 is TGTGCCAGCAGTCAGGGGAACACTGAAGCTTTCTTT. Its protein product is CASSQGNTEAFF.